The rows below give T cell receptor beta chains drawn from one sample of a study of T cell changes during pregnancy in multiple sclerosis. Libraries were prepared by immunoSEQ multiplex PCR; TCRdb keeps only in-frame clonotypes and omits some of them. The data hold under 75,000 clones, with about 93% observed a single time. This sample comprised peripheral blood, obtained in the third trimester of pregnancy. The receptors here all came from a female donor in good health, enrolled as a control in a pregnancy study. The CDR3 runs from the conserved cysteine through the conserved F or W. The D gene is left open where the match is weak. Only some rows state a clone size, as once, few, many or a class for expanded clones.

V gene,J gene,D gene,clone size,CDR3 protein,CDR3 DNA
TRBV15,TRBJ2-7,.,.,CATSYAAPSSYEQYF,TGTGCCACCAGCTACGCGGCCCCGAGCTCCTACGAGCAGTACTTC
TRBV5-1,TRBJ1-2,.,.,CASSLRGANYGYTF,TGCGCCAGCAGCTTGCGCGGGGCAAACTATGGCTACACCTTC
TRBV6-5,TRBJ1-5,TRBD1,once,CASSLGTVGQPQHF,TGTGCCAGCAGCCTTGGGACAGTGGGCCAGCCCCAGCATTTT
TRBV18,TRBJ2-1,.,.,CASSHRDFSYNEQFF,TGTGCCAGCTCACACCGGGACTTTTCCTACAATGAGCAGTTCTTC
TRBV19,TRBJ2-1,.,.,CASSIKSAGLRDEQFF,TGTGCCAGTAGTATTAAGTCGGCGGGGTTGAGGGATGAGCAGTTCTTC
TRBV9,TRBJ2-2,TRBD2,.,CASSVWTSGRNLPGELFF,TGTGCCAGCAGCGTCTGGACTAGCGGGAGGAATCTCCCCGGGGAGCTGTTTTTT
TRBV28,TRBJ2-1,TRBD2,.,CASSNSRLAGLEQFF,TGTGCCAGCAGCAACTCCCGACTAGCGGGGCTTGAGCAGTTCTTC
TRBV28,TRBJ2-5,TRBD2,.,CASSSGLAGRDQETQYF,TGTGCCAGCAGTTCGGGACTAGCGGGCCGCGACCAAGAGACCCAGTACTTC
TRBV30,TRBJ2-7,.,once,CAWSVLEEQYF,TGTGCCTGGAGTGTACTTGAAGAGCAGTACTTC
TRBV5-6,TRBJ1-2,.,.,CASRELSGDRYGYTF,TGTGCCAGCAGAGAGCTTTCCGGGGATCGCTATGGCTACACCTTC
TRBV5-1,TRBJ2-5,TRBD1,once,CASSGGTGGAETQYF,TGCGCCAGCAGCGGCGGGACAGGGGGCGCAGAGACCCAGTACTTC
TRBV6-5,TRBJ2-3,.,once,CASSYTRGLTDTQYF,TGTGCCAGCAGTTACACCAGGGGTCTCACAGATACGCAGTATTTT
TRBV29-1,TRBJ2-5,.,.,CSVEDLEAGILQETQYF,TGCAGCGTTGAAGATCTTGAGGCAGGGATTCTCCAAGAGACCCAGTACTTC
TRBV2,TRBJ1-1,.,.,CASRLNTEAFF,TGTGCCAGTCGTCTGAACACTGAAGCTTTCTTT
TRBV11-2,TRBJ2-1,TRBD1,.,CASSFGTGTYNEQFF,TGTGCCAGCAGCTTTGGGACAGGGACCTACAATGAGCAGTTCTTC
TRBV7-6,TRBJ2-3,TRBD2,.,CASKLYSGSLSVDTQYF,TGTGCCAGCAAACTATATAGCGGGAGCCTATCGGTGGATACGCAGTATTTT
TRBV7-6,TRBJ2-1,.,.,CASSLGVVRVRGEQFF,TGTGCCAGCAGCTTAGGGGTAGTGAGGGTCCGGGGGGAGCAGTTCTTC
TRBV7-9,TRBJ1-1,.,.,CASSSDRSMNTEAFF,TGTGCCAGCAGCTCTGACAGATCAATGAACACTGAAGCTTTCTTT
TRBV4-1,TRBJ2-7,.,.,CASSQVEGPYEQYF,TGCGCCAGCAGCCAAGTGGAGGGCCCCTACGAGCAGTACTTC